This T cell receptor (beta chain) was identified during a study of cytomegalovirus exposure and HLA in healthy donors. Study-level background: From donors who were HLA-typed, an early data release held about 85 million unique TCRs.

On this clone: Its antigen is currently unknown.

The PCR used 60 Vbeta and 13 Jbeta primers. Sequencing used immunoSEQ multiplex PCR; TCRdb keeps in-frame clones, though not all of them. Of over 100,000 clones detected, approximately 60% appear once; the ten largest clones hold 2% to 2.5%. Trimming removed 2 bases from V and 8 bases from J; junction bases left unmatched: 2. CDR1 and CDR2 (germline): SEHNR, FQNEAQ (reference sequence). The CDR3 is made up of 12 amino acids. General study findings and limits: Across donors, sequencing depth was assumed by presence/absence analyses to be roughly uniform. Differences between HLA loci emerged in a later analysis of TCR association rates, with DRB1 most and HLA-C fewest. Reportedly, TCR beta sequences accurately predicted HLA-A and HLA-B alleles in most subjects.

The chain couples TRBV7-9 to TRBJ1-1; 7 bases are a match to TRBD1. The TCR comes from a woman in her twenties or thirties in good health and CMV-seronegative. The sequenced sample was PBMCs. The CDR3 is CASSLQGGEAFF. The CDR3 coding sequence is TGTGCCAGCAGCTTACAAGGGGGCGAAGCTTTCTTT.